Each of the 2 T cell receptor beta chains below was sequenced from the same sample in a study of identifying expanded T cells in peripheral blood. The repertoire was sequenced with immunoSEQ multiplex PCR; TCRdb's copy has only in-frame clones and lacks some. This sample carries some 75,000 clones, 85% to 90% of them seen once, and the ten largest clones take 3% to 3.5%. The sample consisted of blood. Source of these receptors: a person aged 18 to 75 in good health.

CDR3 nucleotides: TGCGCCAGCAGCTTGGAAGGGGATGGTACCAAGTACTTC. Amino acid sequence: CASSLEGDGTKYF. The chain uses TRBV5-1 and TRBJ2-7; TRBD1 is a possible D gene (5 bases). V was pared by 0 bases and J by 11 bases, with 15 bases between. In germline, CDR1 is SGHRS, CDR2 YFSETQ. The CDR3 spans 13 residues.

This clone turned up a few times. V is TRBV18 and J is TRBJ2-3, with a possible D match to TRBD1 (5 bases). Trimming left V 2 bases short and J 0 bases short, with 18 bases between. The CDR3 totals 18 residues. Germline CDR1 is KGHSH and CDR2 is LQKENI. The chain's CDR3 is CASSPNVGRESSTDTQYF. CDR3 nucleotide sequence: TGTGCCAGCTCACCAAATGTCGGCAGGGAATCAAGCACAGATACGCAGTATTTT.